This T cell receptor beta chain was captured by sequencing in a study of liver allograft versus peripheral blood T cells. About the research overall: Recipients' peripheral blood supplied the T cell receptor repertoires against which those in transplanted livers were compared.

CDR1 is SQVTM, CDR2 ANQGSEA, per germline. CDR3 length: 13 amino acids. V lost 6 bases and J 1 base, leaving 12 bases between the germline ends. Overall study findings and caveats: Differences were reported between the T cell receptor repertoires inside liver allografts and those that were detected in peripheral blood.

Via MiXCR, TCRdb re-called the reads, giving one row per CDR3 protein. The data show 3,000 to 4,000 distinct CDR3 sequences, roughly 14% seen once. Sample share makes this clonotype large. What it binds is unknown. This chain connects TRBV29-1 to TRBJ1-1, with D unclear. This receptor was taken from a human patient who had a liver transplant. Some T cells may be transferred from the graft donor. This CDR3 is CSVRPPRNTEAFF. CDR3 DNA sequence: TGCAGCGTACGACCACCGAGGAACACTGAAGCTTTCTTT.